Below are 8 T cell receptor beta chains sequenced from a single sample in a study of T cells in Graves' hyperthyroidism and ophthalmopathy. There were TCR beta CDR3 regions amplified from RNA transcripts. With the HTBI primer set, the TCR CDR3 went through a first round of RT-PCR. TCRdb re-analysed the multiplex PCR reads in MiXCR, keeping a single row per CDR3 protein. Of some 180,000 distinct CDR3 sequences in the sample, approximately 15% were seen once. Sequencing was carried out using blood. These TCRs come from a woman between 50 and 59 years old with Graves' hyperthyroidism.

Ten or more counts support this clonotype. This sequence joins TRBV6-1 and TRBJ1-1; D is unclear. The CDR3 sequence is 12 residues long. Germline-derived CDR1 and CDR2 are MNHNS and SASEGT. With 3 bases removed from V and 6 bases from J, the gap between germline ends came to 8 bases. CDR3: CASSDPGAEAFF. CDR3 sequence (DNA): TGTGCCAGCAGTGACCCCGGGGCTGAAGCTTTCTTT.

The chain employs TRBV2 and TRBJ1-5; 7 positions agree with TRBD1. Germline V CDR1 and CDR2: SNHLY, FYNNEI. J was trimmed by 7 bases and V by 6 bases; bases with no gene match: 15. The CDR3 is 16 amino acids. This CDR3 is CASSEWEQGMGQPQHF. In DNA, the CDR3 is TGTGCCAGCAGCGAATGGGAACAGGGGATGGGACAGCCCCAGCATTTT.

J is TRBJ1-6 and V is TRBV4-3, with D perhaps TRBD1 (5 bases). With 1 base removed from V and 14 bases from J, the gap between germline ends came to 15 bases. The germline V gene encodes CDR1 LGHNA and CDR2 YSLEER. The CDR3 sequence is 14 residues long. In nucleotides, the CDR3 is TGCGCCAGCAGCCAAGCCGACGTCAGGGCATCCCTCCACTTT. Residues: CASSQADVRASLHF.

The chain employs TRBV6-1 and TRBJ2-7; no definite D call. Trimming left V 5 bases short and J 5 bases short, with 10 bases between. CDR1 is MNHNS and CDR2 is SASEGT in the germline V gene. The length of the CDR3 is 12 residues. CDR3 amino acids: CASSMDPDEQYF. As DNA, the CDR3 is TGTGCCAGCAGTATGGACCCGGACGAGCAGTACTTC.

This clonotype came up many times. The chain combines TRBV7-9 with TRBJ1-2; 7 positions agree with TRBD1. This CDR3 region has 13 residues. The germline V gene has CDR1 SEHNR and CDR2 FQNEAQ (reference sequence). J lost 8 bases, V lost 4 bases, and 7 bases had no gene match. The CDR3 spells CASSSGQPMGYTF. The CDR3 nucleotides are TGTGCCAGCAGCTCGGGACAGCCCATGGGCTACACCTTC.

CDR3: CASSRSQPGTPQHF. CDR3 sequence (DNA): TGTGCCAGCAGCCGCAGCCAGCCTGGCACGCCCCAGCATTTT. The chain recombines TRBV12-3 or TRBV12-4 with TRBJ1-5; no definite D call. The V end was cut by 6 bases, the J end by 9 bases, with 18 bases between. CDR3 length: 14 residues.

There are many counts of this clonotype. This chain uses TRBV3-1 with TRBJ1-1; D not resolved. This CDR3 is built from 14 residues. The V gene lost 3 bases and the J gene lost 5 bases, with 13 bases spanning the gap. The V gene's germline CDR1 is LGHDT and CDR2 YNNKEL (reference sequence). DNA of the CDR3: TGTGCCAGCAGCCAGGGGAGTAGCCGGACTGAAGCTTTCTTT. This gives the protein CASSQGSSRTEAFF.

This clonotype was recorded many times. The chain joins TRBV3-1 to TRBJ2-5, with D uncertain. Germline loops: CDR1 LGHDT, CDR2 YNNKEL (reference sequence). The V end was cut by 4 bases, the J end by 0 bases, with 9 bases between. This CDR3 region has 14 residues. This chain's CDR3 is CASSLSDYQETQYF. CDR3 sequence (DNA): TGTGCCAGCAGCCTAAGCGATTACCAAGAGACCCAGTACTTC.